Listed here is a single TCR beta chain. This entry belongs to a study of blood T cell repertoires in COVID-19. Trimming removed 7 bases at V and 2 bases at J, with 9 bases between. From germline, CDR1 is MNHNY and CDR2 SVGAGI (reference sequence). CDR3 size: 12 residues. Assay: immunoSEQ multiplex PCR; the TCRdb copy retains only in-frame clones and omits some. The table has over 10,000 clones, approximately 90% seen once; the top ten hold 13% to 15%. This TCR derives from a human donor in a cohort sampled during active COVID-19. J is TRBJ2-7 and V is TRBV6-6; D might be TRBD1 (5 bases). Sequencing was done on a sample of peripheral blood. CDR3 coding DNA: TGTGCCAGCACCCAAGGGGCCTACGAGCAGTACTTC. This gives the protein CASTQGAYEQYF.